Listed here is a single T cell receptor beta chain. What it binds is not known. The sample is drawn from a study of T cells after yellow fever vaccination. Broader study findings: Abundant bulk-derived clonotypes could contaminate FACS-sorted repertoires. The secondary response was weaker but peaked faster, day 5 versus 15.

V was pared by 4 bases and J by 2 bases, with 17 bases between. The CDR3 has 16 amino acids. The V gene's germline CDR1 is LNHNV and CDR2 YYDKDF (reference sequence). TCRdb reanalysed the 5' RACE reads using MiXCR and keeps one entry per CDR3 protein. The data hold some 320,000 distinct CDR3 sequences, with 4% to 5.5% observed a single time. The source is a man between 18 and 35 years old who received the YFV17D yellow fever vaccine. The V gene is TRBV15, the J gene TRBJ2-5, with a tentative D call TRBD2 (6 bases). Sample: PBMCs, taken 15 days after the yellow fever booster vaccination. CDR3 nucleotide sequence: TGTGCCACCAGCAATAAAATGGGGAGGCGGCAAGAGACCCAGTACTTC. Residues: CATSNKMGRRQETQYF.